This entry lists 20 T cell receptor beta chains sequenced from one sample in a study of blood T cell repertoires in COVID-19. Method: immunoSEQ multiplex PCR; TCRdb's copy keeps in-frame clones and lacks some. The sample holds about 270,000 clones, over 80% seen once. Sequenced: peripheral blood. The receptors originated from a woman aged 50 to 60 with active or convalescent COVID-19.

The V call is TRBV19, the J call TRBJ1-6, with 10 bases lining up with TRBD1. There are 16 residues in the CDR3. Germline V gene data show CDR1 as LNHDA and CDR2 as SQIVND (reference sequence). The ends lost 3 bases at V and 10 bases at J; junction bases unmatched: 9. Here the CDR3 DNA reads TGTGCCAGTAGTATTTGGACAGGGGGTGAGGAATCACCCCTCCACTTT. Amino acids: CASSIWTGGEESPLHF.

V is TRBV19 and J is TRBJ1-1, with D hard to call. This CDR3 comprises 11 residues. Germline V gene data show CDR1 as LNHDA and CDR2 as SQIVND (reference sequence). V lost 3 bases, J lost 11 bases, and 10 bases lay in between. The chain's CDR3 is CASSMLANAFF. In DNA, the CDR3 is TGTGCCAGTAGTATGCTCGCTAACGCTTTCTTT.

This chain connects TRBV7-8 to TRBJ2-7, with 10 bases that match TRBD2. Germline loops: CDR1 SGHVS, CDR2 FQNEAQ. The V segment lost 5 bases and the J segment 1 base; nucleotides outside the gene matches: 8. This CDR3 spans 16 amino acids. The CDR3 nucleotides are TGTGCCAGCAGCCCAGAAGGACTAGCGGAATCCTACGAGCAGTACTTC. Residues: CASSPEGLAESYEQYF.

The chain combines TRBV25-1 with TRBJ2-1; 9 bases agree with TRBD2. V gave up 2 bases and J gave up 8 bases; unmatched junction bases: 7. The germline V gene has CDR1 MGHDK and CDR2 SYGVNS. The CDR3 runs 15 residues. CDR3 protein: CASSEAGGPVYEQFF. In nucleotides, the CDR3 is TGTGCCAGCAGTGAAGCGGGAGGGCCGGTTTATGAGCAGTTCTTC.

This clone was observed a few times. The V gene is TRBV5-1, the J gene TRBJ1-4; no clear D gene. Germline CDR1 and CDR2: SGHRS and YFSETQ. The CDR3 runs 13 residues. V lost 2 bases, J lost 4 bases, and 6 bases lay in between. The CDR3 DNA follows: TGCGCCAGCAGCTTCTCCCTTAATGAAAAACTGTTTTTT. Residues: CASSFSLNEKLFF.

The CDR3 here is CASRTTSPGHEQFF. The CDR3 bases are TGTGCCAGTAGGACGACTAGTCCCGGCCATGAGCAGTTCTTC. The rearrangement links TRBV19 to TRBJ2-1; perhaps TRBD2 as D (6 bases). The V gene lost 6 bases and the J gene lost 8 bases, with 17 bases spanning the gap. The CDR3 covers 14 residues. Looked up from germline, CDR1 is LNHDA and CDR2 is SQIVND (reference sequence).

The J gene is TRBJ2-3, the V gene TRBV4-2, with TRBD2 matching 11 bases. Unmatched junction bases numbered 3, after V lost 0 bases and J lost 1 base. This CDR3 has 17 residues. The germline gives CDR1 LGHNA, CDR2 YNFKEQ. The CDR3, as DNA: TGTGCCAGCAGCCAAGACAATAGCGGGAGGGGCACAGATACGCAGTATTTT. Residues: CASSQDNSGRGTDTQYF.

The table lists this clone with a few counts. For the CDR3, the DNA is TGTGCCAGCTCACGGGGACAGCTGGACCTGGTTCGTGGCTACACCTTC. Residues: CASSRGQLDLVRGYTF. The V gene is TRBV18, the J gene TRBJ1-2; 7 bases align to TRBD1. Trimming took 4 bases from V and 7 from J; bases not matched to a gene: 15. Looked up from germline, CDR1 is KGHSH and CDR2 is LQKENI. CDR3 length: 16 residues.

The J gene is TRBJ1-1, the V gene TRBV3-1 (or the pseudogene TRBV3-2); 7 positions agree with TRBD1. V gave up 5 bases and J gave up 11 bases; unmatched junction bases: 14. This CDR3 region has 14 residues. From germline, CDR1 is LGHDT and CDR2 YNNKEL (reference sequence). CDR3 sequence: CASSSRDSLLKAFF. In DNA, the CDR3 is TGTGCCAGCAGCTCCCGGGACAGCCTCCTCAAGGCTTTCTTT.

DNA of the CDR3: TGTGCCAGCAGTAGACGACAGGGGGTGAACACTGAAGCTTTCTTT. The encoded protein is CASSRRQGVNTEAFF. J is TRBJ1-1 and V is TRBV27; 9 bases map to TRBD1. The V gene's germline CDR1 is MNHEY and CDR2 SMNVEV (reference sequence). The CDR3 is made up of 15 amino acids. V gave up 5 bases and J gave up 0 bases; unmatched junction bases: 4.

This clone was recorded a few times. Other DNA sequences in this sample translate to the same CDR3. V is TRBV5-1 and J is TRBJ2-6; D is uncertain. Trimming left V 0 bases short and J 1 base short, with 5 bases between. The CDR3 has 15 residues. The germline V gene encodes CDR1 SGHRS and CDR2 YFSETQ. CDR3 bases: TGCGCCAGCAGCTTGGCAGGTTCTGGGGCCAACGTCCTGACTTTC. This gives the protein CASSLAGSGANVLTF.

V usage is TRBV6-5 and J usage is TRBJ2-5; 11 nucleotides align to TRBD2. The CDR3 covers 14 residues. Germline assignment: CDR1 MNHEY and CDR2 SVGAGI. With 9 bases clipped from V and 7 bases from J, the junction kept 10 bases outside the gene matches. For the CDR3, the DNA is TGTGCCAGTTCCCCGGGACTAGCGGCCGTGACCCAGTACTTC. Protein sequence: CASSPGLAAVTQYF.

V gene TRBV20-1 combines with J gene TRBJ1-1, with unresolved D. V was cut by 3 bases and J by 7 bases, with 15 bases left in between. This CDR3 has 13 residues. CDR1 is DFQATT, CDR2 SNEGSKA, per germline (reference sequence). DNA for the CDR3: TGCAGTGCTAGTGAGCCCGGTGCCCTTGAAGCTTTCTTT. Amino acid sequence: CSASEPGALEAFF.

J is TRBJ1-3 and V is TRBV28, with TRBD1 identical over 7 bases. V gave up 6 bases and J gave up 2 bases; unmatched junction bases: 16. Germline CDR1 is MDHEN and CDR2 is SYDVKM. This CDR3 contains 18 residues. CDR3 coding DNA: TGTGCCAGCAGACCTTTTTTTACCACAGGGGAACCTGGAAACACCATATATTTT. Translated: CASRPFFTTGEPGNTIYF.

CDR3 sequence (DNA): TGTGCCAGCCAGCCCAACAGGGTAGGCAATGAGCAGTTCTTC. It codes for CASQPNRVGNEQFF. The genes are TRBV6-5 and TRBJ2-1; D is possibly TRBD1 (6 bases). The CDR3 runs 14 residues. The germline V and J ends were trimmed by 8 bases and 6 bases, with 17 bases remaining between them. Germline assignment: CDR1 MNHEY and CDR2 SVGAGI.

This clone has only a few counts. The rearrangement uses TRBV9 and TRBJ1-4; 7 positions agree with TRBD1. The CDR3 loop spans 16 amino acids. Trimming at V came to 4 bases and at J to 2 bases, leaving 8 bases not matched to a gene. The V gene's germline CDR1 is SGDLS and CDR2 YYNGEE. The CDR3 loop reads CASSFTAGGTNEKLFF. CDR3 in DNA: TGTGCCAGCAGCTTTACGGCAGGGGGGACTAATGAAAAACTGTTTTTT.

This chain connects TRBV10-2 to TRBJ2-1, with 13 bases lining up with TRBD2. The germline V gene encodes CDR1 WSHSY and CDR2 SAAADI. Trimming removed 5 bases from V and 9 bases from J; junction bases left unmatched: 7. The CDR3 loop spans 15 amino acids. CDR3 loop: CASSPGLAGVTEQFF. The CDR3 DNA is TGCGCCAGCAGTCCCGGACTAGCGGGAGTGACTGAGCAGTTCTTC.

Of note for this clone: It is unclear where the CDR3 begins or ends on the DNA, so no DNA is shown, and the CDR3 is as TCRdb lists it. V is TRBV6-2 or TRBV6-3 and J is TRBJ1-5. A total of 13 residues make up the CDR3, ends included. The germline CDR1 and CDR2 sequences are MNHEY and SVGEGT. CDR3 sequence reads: CASSWAGGAQKHF.

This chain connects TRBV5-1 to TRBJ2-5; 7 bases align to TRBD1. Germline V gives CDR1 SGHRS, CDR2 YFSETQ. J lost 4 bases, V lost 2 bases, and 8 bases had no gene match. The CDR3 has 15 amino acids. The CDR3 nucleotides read TGCGCCAGCAGCTTCGACAGGGTACGTGGAGAGACCCAGTACTTC. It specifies CASSFDRVRGETQYF.

In nucleotides, the CDR3 is TGTGCCAGCTCACCAATGGGACTAGCAATGGATGAGCAGTTCTTC. The encoded protein is CASSPMGLAMDEQFF. The rearrangement uses TRBV18 and TRBJ2-1; 9 bases fit TRBD2. Germline CDR1 and CDR2: KGHSH and LQKENI. The CDR3 has 15 amino acids. The J segment lost 8 bases and the V segment lost 2 bases, leaving 7 bases of the junction unmatched.